The 14 T cell receptor beta chains below come from one sample, sequenced in a study of shared clonotypes between healthy human individuals. Produced via immunoSEQ multiplex PCR; TCRdb's table is partial and in-frame only. The sample contains under 600,000 clones, about 96% of which appear only once. Sequencing was carried out using naive CD4+ T cells sorted from blood. Subset defined: CD45RA+ positively selected. All receptors come from a woman between 25 and 40 years old in good health.

The genes are TRBV27 and TRBJ1-1, with D unresolved. Trimming pared 3 bases from V and 3 bases from J, leaving 14 bases between. The CDR3 consists of 15 residues. The germline gives CDR1 MNHEY, CDR2 SMNVEV (reference sequence). The CDR3 spells CASSFTPVGDTEAFF. CDR3 coding DNA: TGTGCCAGCAGTTTTACCCCGGTCGGGGACACTGAAGCTTTCTTT.

The V call is TRBV27, the J call TRBJ2-5, with D hard to call. With the DNA end fitting TRBJ2-7 better, the J assignment may be wrong. The CDR3 sequence is 13 residues long. CDR1 and CDR2 from the germline V gene are MNHEY and SMNVEV (reference sequence). CDR3 DNA sequence: TGTGCCAGCAGTTTATTCCATAACTACGAGCAGTACTTC. This encodes CASSLFHNYEQYF.

The J gene is TRBJ2-7, the V gene TRBV5-5; TRBD1 agrees at 9 bases. With V trimmed by 0 bases and J by 7 bases, 5 bases remained unmatched. Looked up from germline, CDR1 is SGHKS and CDR2 is YYEKEE (reference sequence). The CDR3 consists of 14 residues. The CDR3 region is CASSLVQGASEQYF. CDR3 in DNA: TGTGCCAGCAGCTTGGTACAGGGGGCGAGTGAGCAGTACTTC.

The chain joins TRBV19 to TRBJ1-3; the D gene is possibly TRBD1 (6 bases). The germline V gene has CDR1 LNHDA and CDR2 SQIVND (reference sequence). The CDR3 totals 15 residues. Between the trimmed V and J ends, which lost 9 bases and 2 bases, there was a span of 17 bases. CDR3 region: CASKGQFSAGNTIYF. DNA of the CDR3: TGTGCCAGCAAGGGACAATTTTCTGCTGGAAACACCATATATTTT.

Comments on this clone: Other DNA sequences within the sample encode an identical CDR3. The V and J genes are TRBV5-1 and TRBJ1-1, with TRBD1 as a possible D gene (6 bases). V lost 2 bases to trimming and J lost 1 base, with 6 bases between them. CDR1 SGHRS and CDR2 YFSETQ come from the germline V gene. CDR3 length: 13 residues. The chain's CDR3 is CASSLQGNTEAFF. CDR3 bases: TGCGCCAGCAGCTTACAGGGGAACACTGAAGCTTTCTTT.

This clone appeared a single time. The chain links TRBV28 to TRBJ1-1; the D gene is possibly TRBD1 (6 bases). The CDR3 spans 17 residues. CDR1 is MDHEN and CDR2 is SYDVKM in the germline V gene. Trimming stripped 2 bases from V and 1 base from J, with 17 bases between. The CDR3 nucleotides are TGTGCCAGCAGTTTACGATGGGGGCTTAAAGGGAACACTGAAGCTTTCTTT. Amino acids: CASSLRWGLKGNTEAFF.

CDR3 DNA: TGTGCCAGCAGTTCCTCCGGGACAGGGGGGGACGAGCAGTACTTC. It encodes CASSSSGTGGDEQYF. This chain connects TRBV28 to TRBJ2-7, with TRBD1 identical over 11 bases. With V trimmed by 4 bases and J by 5 bases, 7 bases remained unmatched. The CDR3 is 15 residues long. Looked up from germline, CDR1 is MDHEN and CDR2 is SYDVKM.

The V gene is TRBV7-2, the J gene TRBJ2-1; D might be TRBD2 (6 bases). CDR3 size: 14 residues. Looked up from germline, CDR1 is SGHTA and CDR2 is FQGNSA. V dropped 1 base and J dropped 8 bases, with 12 bases sitting between them. Here the CDR3 reads CASSLGPGLDEQFF. The CDR3 nucleotides read TGTGCCAGCAGCTTAGGCCCGGGACTGGATGAGCAGTTCTTC.

This chain connects TRBV6-8 to TRBJ1-5; TRBD1 aligns across 10 bases. The germline CDR1 and CDR2 sequences are MNHGY and SAAAGT. This CDR3 is 17 amino acids long. J gave up 5 bases and V 7 bases, and 14 bases lay outside the gene matches. The CDR3 nucleotides read TGTGCCAGCAACTCCGTTGGGACAGGGGATGAGGATCAGCCCCAGCATTTT. This gives the protein CASNSVGTGDEDQPQHF.

The chain recombines TRBV28 with TRBJ2-1, with 14 bases matching TRBD2. CDR3 size: 15 residues. Trimming at V came to 6 bases and at J to 9 bases, leaving 7 bases not matched to a gene. The germline CDR1 and CDR2 sequences are MDHEN and SYDVKM. As DNA, the CDR3 is TGTGCCAGCAGGAAGGGACTAGCGGGAGACGGTGAGCAGTTCTTC. It specifies CASRKGLAGDGEQFF.

J is TRBJ2-2 and V is TRBV27; D is perhaps TRBD2 (6 bases). V gave up 4 bases and J gave up 0 bases, with 15 bases separating them. Looked up from germline, CDR1 is MNHEY and CDR2 is SMNVEV (reference sequence). This CDR3 has 17 amino acids. The CDR3 bases are TGTGCCAGCAGTTCACACCTAGGGGAGGCGAACACCGGGGAGCTGTTTTTT. Translated, it gives CASSSHLGEANTGELFF.

The chain carries TRBV19 and TRBJ2-1; D is unresolved. Germline CDR1 is LNHDA and CDR2 is SQIVND (reference sequence). V was pared by 8 bases and J by 0 bases, with 8 bases between. The CDR3 is 13 residues long. CDR3 nucleotides: TGTGCCAGTGAGTCGAGCTCCTACAATGAGCAGTTCTTC. Its translation: CASESSSYNEQFF.

The V gene is TRBV6-1, the J gene TRBJ2-1, with a weak D call TRBD2 (5 bases). Looked up from germline, CDR1 is MNHNS and CDR2 is SASEGT. The length of the CDR3 is 15 residues. The V gene lost 1 base and the J gene lost 3 bases, with 10 bases spanning the gap. The CDR3, as DNA: TGTGCCAGCAGTGAAGACAGCGGCAACTACAATGAGCAGTTCTTC. It specifies CASSEDSGNYNEQFF.

The gene calls are TRBV20-1 and TRBJ2-7; no clear D gene. The V end was cut by 1 base, the J end by 2 bases, with 3 bases between. CDR3 length: 11 amino acids. Germline values: CDR1 DFQATT, CDR2 SNEGSKA (reference sequence). The CDR3 bases are TGCAGTGCTAGAGCGGCCTACGAGCAGTACTTC. This sequence encodes CSARAAYEQYF.